This T cell receptor (beta chain) was recorded in a study of T cell clonality in common variable immunodeficiency. Germline assignment: CDR1 DFQATT and CDR2 SNEGSKA (reference sequence). The V and J ends lost 4 bases and 7 bases, in that order; junction bases with no gene match: 9. CDR3 length: 14 residues. Blood samples were heparinized, 5 to 8 ml per donor. Study outcomes and limitations: What drives increased CVID clonality needs T cell subpopulation sequencing. Compared with healthy controls, CVID subjects showed increased TCRbeta clonality, mostly in about a third.

This clone has ten or more counts. Its antigen is not known. The CDR3 extends 3 residues past the end of the read, so its final part is completed from the germline J gene. Sequenced by immunoSEQ multiplex PCR; TCRdb stores in-frame clones only, minus some. The sample yields some 45,000 clones, without any singletons. The chain joins TRBV20-1 to TRBJ2-1; 8 nucleotides match TRBD2. Sequenced sample: peripheral blood mononuclear cells. The sequence was obtained from a person aged 18 to 75 in good health. CDR3 DNA, as far as it was read: TGCAGTGCTACTCGGGGGGGTGTTTCAAATGAG. Residues: CSATRGGVSNE. The whole CDR3 protein is CSATRGGVSNEQFF.